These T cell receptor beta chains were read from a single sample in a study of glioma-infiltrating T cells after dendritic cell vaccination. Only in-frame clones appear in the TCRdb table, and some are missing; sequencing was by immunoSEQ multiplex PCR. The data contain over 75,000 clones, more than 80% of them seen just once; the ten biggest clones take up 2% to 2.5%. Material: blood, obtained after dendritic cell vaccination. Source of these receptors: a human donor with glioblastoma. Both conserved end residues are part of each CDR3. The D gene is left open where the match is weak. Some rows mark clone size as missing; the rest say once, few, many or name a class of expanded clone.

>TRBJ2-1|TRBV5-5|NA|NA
CASSNPEGWDEQFF
TGTGCCAGCAGCAATCCGGAGGGCTGGGATGAGCAGTTCTTC
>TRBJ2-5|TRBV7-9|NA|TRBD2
CASSLAGGRKETQYF
TGTGCCAGCAGCTTAGCGGGAGGGCGGAAAGAGACCCAGTACTTC
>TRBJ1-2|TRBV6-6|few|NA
CASSYLATPADGYTF
TGTGCCAGCAGTTACCTAGCTACACCGGCAGATGGCTACACCTTC
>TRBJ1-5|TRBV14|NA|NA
CASTPLLGWTRLDSNQPQHF
TGTGCCAGCACCCCCCTACTGGGGTGGACACGATTAGATAGCAATCAGCCCCAGCATTTT
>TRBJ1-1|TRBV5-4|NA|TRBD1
CASSLGQAVLNTEAFF
TGTGCCAGCAGCTTAGGACAGGCGGTGCTGAACACTGAAGCTTTCTTT
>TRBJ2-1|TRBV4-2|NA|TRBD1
CASSQASRQGAGNEQFF
TGTGCCAGCAGCCAAGCTTCTAGGCAGGGGGCGGGAAATGAGCAGTTCTTC
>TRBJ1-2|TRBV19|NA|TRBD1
CASSYFLTGGDGYTF
TGTGCCAGTAGTTACTTCCTTACAGGGGGAGATGGCTACACCTTC
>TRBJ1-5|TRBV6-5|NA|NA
CASSPTGAFNQPQHF
TGTGCCAGCAGTCCGACGGGAGCCTTCAATCAGCCCCAGCATTTT
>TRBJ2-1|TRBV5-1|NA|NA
CASSPNPTGTFGNEQFF
TGCGCCAGCAGCCCCAACCCGACTGGAACCTTCGGGAATGAGCAGTTCTTC
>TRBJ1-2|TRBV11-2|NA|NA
CASSLARDTPGYGYTF
TGTGCCAGCAGCTTAGCCCGGGACACCCCTGGCTATGGCTACACCTTC
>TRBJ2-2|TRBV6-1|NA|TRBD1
CASTWDRGSTGELFF
TGTGCCAGCACTTGGGACAGGGGCAGCACCGGGGAGCTGTTTTTT
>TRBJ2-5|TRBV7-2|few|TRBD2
CASSLVGTSYQETQYF
TGTGCCAGCAGCTTAGTTGGGACTAGCTACCAAGAGACCCAGTACTTC
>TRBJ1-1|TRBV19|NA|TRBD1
CASTPGTANTEAFF
TGTGCCAGTACTCCCGGGACAGCGAACACTGAAGCTTTCTTT
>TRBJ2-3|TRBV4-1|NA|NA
CASSQERQSPPHRDTQYF
TGCGCCAGCAGCCAAGAGAGGCAGAGTCCACCCCACAGGGATACGCAGTATTTT
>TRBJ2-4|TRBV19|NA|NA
CATVDEGNIQYF
TGTGCCACAGTGGACGAGGGAAACATTCAGTACTTC
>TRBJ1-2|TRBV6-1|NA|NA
CASSLTSGGYTF
TGTGCCAGCAGTCTAACGAGTGGTGGCTACACCTTC
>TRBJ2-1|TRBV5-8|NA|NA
CASRRESEQFF
TGTGCCAGCCGCCGAGAGAGTGAGCAGTTCTTC
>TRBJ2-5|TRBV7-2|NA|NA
CASSLVGAQGGRETQYF
TGTGCCAGCAGCTTAGTTGGCGCGCAGGGCGGCCGGGAGACCCAGTACTTC
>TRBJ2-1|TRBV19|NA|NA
CASALLGSAYNEQFF
TGTGCCAGCGCTCTACTAGGCTCTGCCTACAATGAGCAGTTCTTC
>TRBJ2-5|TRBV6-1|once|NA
CASSKQGQETQYF
TGTGCCAGCAGTAAACAGGGCCAAGAGACCCAGTACTTC
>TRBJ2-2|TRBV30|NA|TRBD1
CAWNTGTVSTGELFF
TGTGCCTGGAACACCGGGACAGTGAGCACCGGGGAGCTGTTTTTT
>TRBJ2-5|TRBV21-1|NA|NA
CASSKEGSGRVETQYF
TGTGCCAGCAGCAAAGAAGGTAGCGGGAGAGTGGAGACCCAGTACTTC
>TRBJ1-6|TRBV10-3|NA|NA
CAISESPGRINSPLHF
TGTGCCATCAGTGAGTCTCCAGGAAGGATTAATTCACCCCTCCACTTT
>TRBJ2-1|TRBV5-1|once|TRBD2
CASTAGGYNEQFF
TGCGCCAGCACCGCGGGGGGTTACAATGAGCAGTTCTTC
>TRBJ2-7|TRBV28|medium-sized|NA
CASSTTGDEQYF
TGTGCCAGCTCCACAACAGGCGACGAGCAGTACTTC
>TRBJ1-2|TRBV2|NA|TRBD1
CASSETGGTYGYTF
TGTGCCAGCAGTGAGACAGGGGGTACCTATGGCTACACCTTC
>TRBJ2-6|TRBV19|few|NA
CASGRDRANVLTF
TGTGCCAGTGGACGGGACAGGGCCAACGTCCTGACTTTC
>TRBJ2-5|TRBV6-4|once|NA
CASSPGLGGEETQYF
TGTGCCAGCAGTCCGGGCCTGGGGGGTGAAGAGACCCAGTACTTC
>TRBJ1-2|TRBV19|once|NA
CASSIGADRDWYYGYTF
TGTGCCAGTAGTATTGGGGCTGACCGGGACTGGTACTATGGCTACACCTTC
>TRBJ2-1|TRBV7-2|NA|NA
CASSLSSGGAGYNEQFF
TGTGCCAGCAGCTTGTCTTCCGGGGGAGCGGGTTACAATGAGCAGTTCTTC
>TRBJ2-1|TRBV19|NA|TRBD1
CASSVDRGRQFF
TGTGCCAGTAGCGTGGACAGGGGAAGGCAGTTCTTC